Sequencing of this TCR beta chain was carried out in a study of blood T cell repertoires in COVID-19 (dated by TCRdb to between 2020 and 2021). Study-wide context: Samples covering the acute and convalescent phases of COVID-19 were provided by collaborators in the United States, Italy and Spain. The sample metadata nearly always contained a de-identified subject ID, COVID-19 status, age in years and sex. The prospective study material was composed of cDNA or gDNA derived from T cells, B-cell-depleted T cells, or PBMCs. The samples were drawn from two sources: the first 160 participants of the ongoing ImmuneRACE study, and about 1,300 subjects contributed by 6 global collaborators. Where available, HLA class I and class II types were taken from metadata supplied by the sample provider and were not determined by assay-based typing. A freely available public database, intended as a resource for researchers studying the immune response to SARS-CoV-2, is where the repertoires were released. Subjects who had been exposed to COVID-19, were actively infected with it, or had recovered from it provided the deeply sampled blood TCRbeta repertoires that made up the dataset.

This clone was observed once. Its cognate antigen has yet to be identified. No much larger clone is present one base from it, and per-base qualities are unavailable. TCRbeta CDR3 regions were amplified from genomic DNA using the immunoSEQ Assay, a bias-controlled multiplex PCR. Regarding the original processing steps: Within the assay, amplification of reference gene primers was used to estimate how many nucleated cells each sample contained. Sequence reads were collapsed and filtered to measure the absolute abundance of every unique TCRbeta CDR3 rearrangement. For each sample, productive Simpson clonality was calculated as the square root of Simpson's diversity index across productive rearrangements. This immuneACCESS table, as held by TCRdb, lists in-frame sequences with V and J called but not all clones. Of the missing ones, under half trace to an unresolved V gene in checked studies; the others have no known cause. The V and J calls and clone size come from that table; D and trimming were worked out from the DNA. The sample records 200,000 to 250,000 clones, about 85% of which are singletons. The leading ten clones occupy approximately 12% of the sample.

Samples from volunteer blood donors who had recovered from COVID-19 were contributed by a second Seattle source. Whole blood was collected in K2EDTA tubes by collaborating institutions according to the institutions' own protocols. For TCRbeta analysis, collaborators shipped samples as frozen whole blood, isolated PBMCs, or DNA extracted from either of those sample types. What the authors observed across the whole study: Clinical and demographic metadata were provided uncurated, with the amount varying by source and participant.

The sequencing input was peripheral blood. This sequence originates from a woman under 30 who had recovered from COVID-19.

The CDR3 region reads CASSEARQGAGYYGYTF. The DNA sequence is as follows: TGTGCCAGCAGTGAAGCGCGACAGGGGGCTGGGTACTATGGCTACACCTTC. The chain is assembled from TRBV2 and TRBJ1-2, with 10 central nucleotides matching TRBD1. V lost 0 bases and J lost 3 bases, and the count of bases not matched to a germline gene is 7. The germline V gene encodes CDR1 SNHLY and CDR2 FYNNEI. The CDR3 spans 17 residues, from the cysteine through the phenylalanine. Kept here is only the CDR3 DNA, which spans 51 bases and is read in frame from base 1.